The clone carrying this T cell receptor beta chain was recorded only once. This sample is drawn from a study of blood T cell repertoires in COVID-19. The germline V gene encodes CDR1 MNHNY and CDR2 SVGAGI (reference sequence). The CDR3 has 16 amino acids. J was trimmed by 2 bases and V by 6 bases; bases with no gene match: 10. Under the authors' procedure: It was from reference gene primer amplification that nucleated cell counts were estimated. Assay: immunoSEQ multiplex PCR; the TCRdb copy retains only in-frame clones and omits some. The V and J calls and clone size were taken over from that table, and D and trimming were inferred from the DNA. The table shows some 200,000 clones, with 60% to 85% occurring only once.

This TCR was sampled from a woman between 65 and 79 years old with acute or convalescent COVID-19. Sequencing was carried out using peripheral blood. The rearrangement links TRBV6-6 to TRBJ1-5, with TRBD1 matching 7 bases. CDR3 DNA: TGTGCCAGCAGCGATAGAAACAGGGGAGGCAATCAGCCCCAGCATTTT. Protein sequence: CASSDRNRGGNQPQHF.